This T cell receptor (beta chain) was documented in a study of cytomegalovirus exposure and HLA in healthy donors. Germline assignment: CDR1 SGHVS and CDR2 FNYEAQ. V dropped 4 bases and J dropped 3; count of bases not matched to a gene: 5. This CDR3 spans 15 amino acids. Study-wide points: TCR beta sequences numbering 15,000 to 20,000 were associated with HLA alleles at 0.05 false discovery rate in a later analysis. As confirmed in vitro, a few CMV-associated chains were specific for CMV antigens. The study flagged some 180 TCR beta chains as cytomegalovirus-associated. Donors were assumed by presence/absence analyses to have roughly uniform sequencing depth.

As regards this clone: Its antigen is as yet unknown.

PCR primers comprised 60 Vbeta and 13 Jbeta primers. Here immunoSEQ multiplex PCR was the method, and the copy in TCRdb shows in-frame clones only, minus some. The sample lists some 140,000 clones, about 82% occurring once. Sequencing was carried out using PBMCs. The sequence was collected from a female donor in good health and CMV-seropositive. The chain employs TRBV7-6 and TRBJ2-2; the match to TRBD2 covers 7 bases. The CDR3 here is CASSSSGDYTGELFF. In DNA, the CDR3 is TGTGCCAGCAGCTCAAGCGGGGACTACACCGGGGAGCTGTTTTTT. Full variable domain (rest looked up from reference TRBV7-6 and TRBJ2-2): GAGVSQSPRYKVTKRGQDVALRCDPISGHVSLYWYRQALGQGPEFLTYFNYEAQQDKSGLPNDRFSAERPEGSISTLTIQRTEQRDSAMYRCASSSSGDYTGELFFGEGSRLTVL.